This T cell receptor beta chain was identified in a study of cytomegalovirus exposure and HLA in healthy donors. Overall study: There were 65 million to 85 million unique TCRs (from HLA-typed donors) in an early data release.

CDR3 length: 13 amino acids. Trimming removed 7 bases from V and 3 bases from J, with 11 bases in between. The germline CDR1 and CDR2 sequences are LNHDA and SQIVND (reference sequence). As to this clone: What it recognizes is unknown.

Findings and limits, study-wide: In a later analysis, at a false discovery rate of 0.05, about 17,000 TCR beta sequences matched HLA alleles.

The PCR made use of 60 Vbeta and 13 Jbeta primers. Assay: immunoSEQ multiplex PCR; the TCRdb copy retains only in-frame clones and omits some. Among 95,000 to 150,000 clones, around 60% were seen once, and the ten largest hold over 8%. What was sequenced was PBMCs. The clonotype comes from a man in his forties or fifties in good health and CMV-seropositive. J is TRBJ2-3 and V is TRBV19; the D is unclear. Written as DNA, the CDR3 is TGTGCCAGTAATTGGGCGTTTACAGATACGCAGTATTTT. Encoded protein: CASNWAFTDTQYF.